The clone carrying this T cell receptor (beta chain) has a handful of counts. Its antigen is not identified. This sample is drawn from a study of human T cells and chemical hapten exposure. Study findings and constraints: Donors were affected by alopecia, so their immune reaction might vary from that of healthy individuals. Following DPC sensitization, TCRs present above 1 in 1000 frequency showed no change.

A single record per CDR3 protein comes from TCRdb applying MiXCR to the RACE reads. The table includes around 150,000 distinct CDR3 sequences, about a quarter detected once. In germline, CDR1 is LGHNA, CDR2 YSLEER. Trimming at V came to 3 bases and at J to 5 bases, leaving 8 bases not matched to a gene. The CDR3 runs to 16 residues. Time point defined: patch test 3, about 24 weeks after DPC sensitization. Described treatment: therapeutic diphenylcyclopropenone sensitization with weekly scalp DPC. The rearrangement uses TRBV4-3 and TRBJ2-5; 11 positions match TRBD2. Sequenced material: whole blood, taken in connection with sensitization to the hapten diphenylcyclopropenone (DPC). The clonotype comes from a woman aged 18 to 35 with alopecia areata. Some clones in this sample may be carry-over from other donors' samples. This CDR3 is CASSQSLAGGLETQYF. DNA of the CDR3: TGCGCCAGCAGCCAGTCCCTAGCGGGAGGCCTTGAGACCCAGTACTTC.